The rows below give T cell receptor beta chains drawn from one sample of a study of radiotherapy plus CTLA-4 blockade in lung cancer. The method was immunoSEQ multiplex PCR; TCRdb's version includes in-frame clones alone and lacks a portion of them. The sample includes more than 75,000 clones, under 85% of them seen just once. The material sequenced was peripheral blood, taken from a patient treated with radiotherapy plus ipilimumab. Receptors originate from a human donor with non-small cell lung cancer who had a partial response to radiotherapy plus ipilimumab. Some clones in this sample may be carry-over from other donors' samples. Both conserved end residues are part of each CDR3. Each record gives: clone size, D gene, J gene, V gene, CDR3 protein, CDR3 DNA. The D gene is left open where the match is weak. Rows give clone size only sometimes, using once, few, many, or a class for an expanded clone.

NA	TRBD1	TRBJ1-2	TRBV5-4	CASSWDRGQRGYTF	TGTGCCAGCAGCTGGGACAGGGGCCAGCGGGGCTACACCTTC
few	NA	TRBJ2-5	TRBV12-5	CASGPLGQPQETQYF	TGTGCTAGTGGTCCCCTCGGTCAACCCCAAGAGACCCAGTACTTC
few	NA	TRBJ1-5	TRBV7-9	CANRGGGGQPQHF	TGTGCAAATCGAGGGGGGGGCGGTCAGCCCCAGCATTTT
NA	TRBD1	TRBJ1-5	TRBV28	CATDRELRQPQHF	TGTGCCACCGACAGGGAATTGCGACAGCCCCAGCATTTT
few	TRBD2	TRBJ2-7	TRBV7-9	CASSLTSGSVYEQYF	TGTGCCAGCAGCCTCACTAGCGGGAGCGTCTACGAGCAGTACTTC
NA	TRBD1	TRBJ1-1	TRBV5-1	CASALQGRTEAFF	TGCGCCAGCGCCTTACAGGGGAGGACTGAAGCTTTCTTT
NA	TRBD2	TRBJ2-5	TRBV4-2	CASSGTSGGGPETQYF	TGTGCCAGCAGCGGGACTAGCGGGGGGGGGCCGGAGACCCAGTACTTC
NA	NA	TRBJ1-6	TRBV7-7	CASSLGDTYNSPLHF	TGTGCCAGCAGCTTGGGGGACACCTATAATTCACCCCTCCACTTT
NA	NA	TRBJ2-6	TRBV2	CASTSTGANVLTF	TGTGCCAGCACCAGTACTGGGGCCAACGTCCTGACTTTC
NA	TRBD2	TRBJ2-1	TRBV7-3	CASTLEAGGPQFF	TGTGCCAGCACCCTAGAGGCGGGGGGACCGCAGTTCTTC
NA	NA	TRBJ1-1	TRBV5-4	CASSLFFGRYDRKNTEAFF	TGTGCCAGCAGCTTGTTCTTTGGCCGGTATGACAGAAAGAACACTGAAGCTTTCTTT
NA	TRBD1	TRBJ2-2	TRBV7-3	CASGQGAWNTGELFF	TGTGCCAGCGGCCAGGGGGCTTGGAACACCGGGGAGCTGTTTTTT
NA	NA	TRBJ1-1	TRBV19	CASKLVVGAFEAFF	TGTGCCAGTAAGCTCGTGGTGGGGGCCTTTGAAGCTTTCTTT
NA	NA	TRBJ2-7	TRBV19	CASSPVGGDGREQYF	TGTGCCAGTAGTCCCGTAGGGGGAGATGGACGGGAGCAGTACTTC
NA	NA	TRBJ2-1	TRBV7-8	CASRHTRTYNEQFF	TGTGCCAGCCGCCATACGAGGACCTACAATGAGCAGTTCTTC
NA	TRBD1	TRBJ2-1	TRBV7-9	CASSLSGGDEQFF	TGTGCCAGCAGCTTATCAGGGGGCGATGAGCAGTTCTTC
few	TRBD2	TRBJ2-7	TRBV19	CASSIKRGAYEQYF	TGTGCCAGTAGTATTAAGCGGGGAGCCTACGAGCAGTACTTC
NA	TRBD2	TRBJ2-1	TRBV9	CASSVSGGGYNEQFF	TGTGCCAGCAGCGTATCCGGGGGGGGGTACAATGAGCAGTTCTTC
NA	NA	TRBJ2-1	TRBV7-2	CASSSGWGRYNEQFF	TGTGCCAGCAGCTCCGGGTGGGGGAGGTACAATGAGCAGTTCTTC
NA	NA	TRBJ2-1	TRBV7-9	CASSLTHAGDEQFF	TGTGCCAGCAGCTTAACCCACGCAGGGGATGAGCAGTTCTTC
NA	TRBD1	TRBJ1-5	TRBV28	CASLFGGDRQPQHF	TGTGCCAGCCTTTTTGGGGGGGACAGGCAGCCCCAGCATTTT
NA	NA	TRBJ2-7	TRBV18	CASSPRPGQSSYEQYF	TGTGCCAGCTCACCACGGCCGGGACAAAGCTCCTACGAGCAGTACTTC
NA	TRBD1	TRBJ2-3	TRBV7-9	CASRNTGDTYSTDTQYF	TGTGCCAGCAGGAATACAGGGGACACATATAGCACAGATACGCAGTATTTT
NA	NA	TRBJ1-1	TRBV7-2	CASSDQGSGNSEAFF	TGTGCCAGCAGCGACCAAGGGAGTGGGAACTCTGAAGCTTTCTTT
NA	TRBD2	TRBJ2-3	TRBV7-2	CASRGRASGGPGDTQYF	TGTGCCAGCAGGGGGAGGGCTAGCGGGGGGCCGGGGGATACGCAGTATTTT
few	TRBD2	TRBJ2-7	TRBV4-1	CASSQAPGGRAVYEQYF	TGCGCCAGCAGCCAAGCCCCGGGCGGGAGGGCCGTCTACGAGCAGTACTTC
once	NA	TRBJ2-4	TRBV5-6	CASSLGGSLAKNIQYF	TGTGCCAGCAGCTTGGGAGGGAGTCTGGCCAAAAACATTCAGTACTTC
NA	TRBD1	TRBJ1-3	TRBV7-6	CASSLPQDRWSGNTIYF	TGTGCCAGCAGCTTACCGCAGGACAGGTGGTCTGGAAACACCATATATTTT
NA	TRBD2	TRBJ2-3	TRBV4-1	CASSQRTSISTDTQYF	TGCGCCAGCAGCCAAAGGACTAGCATTAGCACAGATACGCAGTATTTT
few	NA	TRBJ1-4	TRBV5-4	CASSSQLGGDEKLFF	TGTGCCAGCAGCTCCCAACTAGGGGGGGATGAAAAACTGTTTTTT
NA	TRBD2	TRBJ2-1	TRBV30	CAWEREGNNEQFF	TGTGCCTGGGAGCGGGAGGGCAACAATGAGCAGTTCTTC